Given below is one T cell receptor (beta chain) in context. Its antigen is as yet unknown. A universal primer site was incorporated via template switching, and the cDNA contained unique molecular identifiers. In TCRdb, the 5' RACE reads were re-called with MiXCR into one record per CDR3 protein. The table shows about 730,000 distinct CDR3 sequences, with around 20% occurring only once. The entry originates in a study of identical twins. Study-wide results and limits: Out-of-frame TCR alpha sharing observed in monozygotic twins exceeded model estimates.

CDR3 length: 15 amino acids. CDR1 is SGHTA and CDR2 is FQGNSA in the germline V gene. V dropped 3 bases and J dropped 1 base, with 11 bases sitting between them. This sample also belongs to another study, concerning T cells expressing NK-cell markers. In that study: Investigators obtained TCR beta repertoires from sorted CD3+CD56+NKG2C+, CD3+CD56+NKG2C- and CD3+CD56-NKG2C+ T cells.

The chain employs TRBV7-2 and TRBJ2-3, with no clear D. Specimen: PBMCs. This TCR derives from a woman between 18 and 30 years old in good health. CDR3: CASSLEGPGTDTQYF. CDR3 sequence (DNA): TGTGCCAGCAGCTTGGAAGGGCCGGGCACAGATACGCAGTATTTT.